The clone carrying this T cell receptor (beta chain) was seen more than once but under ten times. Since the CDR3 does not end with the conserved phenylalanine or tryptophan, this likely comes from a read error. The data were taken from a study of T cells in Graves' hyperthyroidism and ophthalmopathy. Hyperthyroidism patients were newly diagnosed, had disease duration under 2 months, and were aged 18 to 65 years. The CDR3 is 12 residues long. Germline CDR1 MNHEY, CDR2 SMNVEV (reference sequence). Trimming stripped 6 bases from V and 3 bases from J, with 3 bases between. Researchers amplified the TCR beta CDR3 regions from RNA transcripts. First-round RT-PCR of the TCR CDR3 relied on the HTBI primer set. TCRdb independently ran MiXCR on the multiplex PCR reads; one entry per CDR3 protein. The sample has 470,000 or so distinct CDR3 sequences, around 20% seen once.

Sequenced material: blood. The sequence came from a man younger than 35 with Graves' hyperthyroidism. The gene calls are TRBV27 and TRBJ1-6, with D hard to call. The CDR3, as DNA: TGTGCCAGCAGGTTCTATAATTCACCCCTCCACCTT. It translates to CASRFYNSPLHL.